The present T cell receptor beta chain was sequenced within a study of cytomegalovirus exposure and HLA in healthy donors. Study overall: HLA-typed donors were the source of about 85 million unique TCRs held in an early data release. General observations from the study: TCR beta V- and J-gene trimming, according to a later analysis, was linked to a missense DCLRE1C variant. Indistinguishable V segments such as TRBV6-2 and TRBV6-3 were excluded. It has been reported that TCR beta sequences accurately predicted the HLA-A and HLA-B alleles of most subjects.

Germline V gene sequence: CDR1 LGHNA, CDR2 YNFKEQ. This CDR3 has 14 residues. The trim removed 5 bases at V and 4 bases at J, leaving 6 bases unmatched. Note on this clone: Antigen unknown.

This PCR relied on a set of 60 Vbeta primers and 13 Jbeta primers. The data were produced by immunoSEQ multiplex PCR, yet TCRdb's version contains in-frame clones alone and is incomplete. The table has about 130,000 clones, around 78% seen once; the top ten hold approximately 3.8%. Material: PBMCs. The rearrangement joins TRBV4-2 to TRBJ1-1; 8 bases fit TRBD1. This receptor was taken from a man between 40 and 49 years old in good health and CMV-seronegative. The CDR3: CASSSIGQGTEAFF. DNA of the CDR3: TGTGCCAGCAGCAGTATAGGACAGGGCACTGAAGCTTTCTTT.